The 11 T cell receptor beta chains reported below all come from one sample, sequenced in a study of CD8+ T cells in alopecia areata. Extracted RNA was reverse transcribed into cDNA, the sequencing template. TCRdb keeps only in-frame clones here, not all; method: immunoSEQ multiplex PCR. The sample lists some 180,000 clones, roughly 59% seen once, with 1.5% to 2% in the top ten. This sample comprised CD4+ T cells sorted from blood, obtained at week 0. The receptors were gathered from a human donor with alopecia areata.

This sequence joins TRBV11-2 and TRBJ2-7; 7 bases map to TRBD1. Germline CDR1 is SGHAT and CDR2 is FQNNGV. This CDR3 has 13 residues. With V trimmed by 4 bases and J by 12 bases, 12 bases remained unmatched. DNA for the CDR3: TGTGCCAGCAGCTCGACCTCTACAGGGGTCCCGTACTTC. Its translation: CASSSTSTGVPYF.

The CDR3 region has the DNA TGCAGTGCGGGAGGGAACACTGAAGCTTTCTTT. Its translation: CSAGGNTEAFF. The chain couples TRBV20-1 to TRBJ1-1, with no clear D. Germline V gives CDR1 DFQATT, CDR2 SNEGSKA (reference sequence). This CDR3 contains 11 residues. V was clipped by 6 bases and J by 1 base, with 6 bases between them.

V and J are TRBV5-6 and TRBJ1-6; D is unresolved. Deletions cut 2 bases from V and 3 bases from J, with 15 bases between. This CDR3 has 17 residues. Germline values: CDR1 SGHDT, CDR2 YYEEEE. CDR3 in amino acids: CASSLWGKELYNSPLHF. The CDR3 bases are TGTGCCAGCAGCTTATGGGGAAAGGAACTCTATAATTCACCCCTCCACTTT.

V is TRBV30 and J is TRBJ1-1; D is perhaps TRBD1 (5 bases). The CDR3 runs 12 residues. Trimming removed 1 base at V and 5 bases at J, with 8 bases between. The V gene's germline CDR1 is GTSNPN and CDR2 SVGIG (reference sequence). As DNA, the CDR3 is TGTGCCTGGAGTGGGGACTGGACTGAAGCTTTCTTT. This codes for CAWSGDWTEAFF.

This clone was observed a handful of times. This chain links TRBV10-3 with TRBJ2-6; weak D call: TRBD1 (7 bases). Germline-derived CDR1 and CDR2 are ENHRY and SYGVKD. Trimming left V 3 bases short and J 6 bases short, with 12 bases between. The CDR3 contains 15 residues. As DNA, the CDR3 is TGTGCCATCAGTGACCCCAGGGGGGAGGCCAACGTCCTGACTTTC. This encodes CAISDPRGEANVLTF.

This clone was detected once. The chain carries TRBV29-1 and TRBJ2-3, with a possible D match to TRBD2 (7 bases). V lost 7 bases to trimming and J lost 0 bases, with 14 bases between them. Per germline, CDR1 SQVTM and CDR2 ANQGSEA. This CDR3 has 14 amino acids. The CDR3 bases are TGCAGCGCCCGGGGGGCGCGGAGCACAGATACGCAGTATTTT. Amino acids: CSARGARSTDTQYF.

This clone was picked up a small number of times. The genes are TRBV6-5 and TRBJ1-5; D not certain. The CDR3 totals 12 residues. The V end lost 1 base, the J end lost 7 bases, and 5 bases lay between the germline ends. Germline V gene sequence: CDR1 MNHEY, CDR2 SVGAGI. CDR3 in amino acids: CASSYFSQPQHF. The CDR3 DNA follows: TGTGCCAGCAGTTACTTCTCCCAGCCCCAGCATTTT.

The chain has TRBV6-6 and TRBJ2-2; D gene uncertain. The CDR3 covers 11 residues. Germline CDR1 and CDR2: MNHNY and SVGAGI (reference sequence). V was shortened by 5 bases and J by 8 bases, with 6 bases between the two germline ends. CDR3 residues: CASSALGELFF. In nucleotides, the CDR3 is TGTGCCAGCAGTGCGCTAGGGGAGCTGTTTTTT.

The table lists this clone with a few counts. J is TRBJ2-6 and V is TRBV18; tentatively, D is TRBD2 (5 bases). Between the trimmed V and J ends, which lost 7 bases and 2 bases, there was a span of 15 bases. The CDR3 contains 16 residues. Germline V gene sequence: CDR1 KGHSH, CDR2 LQKENI. The CDR3 sequence: CASCPSEATGANVLTF. CDR3 bases: TGTGCCAGCTGCCCCTCGGAGGCAACTGGGGCCAACGTCCTGACTTTC.

This clone was observed a handful of times. This chain links TRBV25-1 with TRBJ2-3; D is uncertain. Germline V gene data show CDR1 as MGHDK and CDR2 as SYGVNS. The CDR3 spans 14 residues. Trimming left V 3 bases short and J 3 bases short, with 10 bases between. The CDR3 bases are TGTGCCAGCAGTGATCGGTTAGTTACAGATACGCAGTATTTT. Encoded protein: CASSDRLVTDTQYF.

The gene calls are TRBV4-3 and TRBJ2-5, with a weak D call TRBD1 (5 bases). This CDR3 contains 13 residues. CDR1 and CDR2 (germline): LGHNA, YSLEER. V dropped 0 bases and J dropped 5 bases, with 7 bases sitting between them. The CDR3 is CASSQDTGETQYF. CDR3 sequence (DNA): TGCGCCAGCAGCCAAGATACAGGCGAGACCCAGTACTTC.